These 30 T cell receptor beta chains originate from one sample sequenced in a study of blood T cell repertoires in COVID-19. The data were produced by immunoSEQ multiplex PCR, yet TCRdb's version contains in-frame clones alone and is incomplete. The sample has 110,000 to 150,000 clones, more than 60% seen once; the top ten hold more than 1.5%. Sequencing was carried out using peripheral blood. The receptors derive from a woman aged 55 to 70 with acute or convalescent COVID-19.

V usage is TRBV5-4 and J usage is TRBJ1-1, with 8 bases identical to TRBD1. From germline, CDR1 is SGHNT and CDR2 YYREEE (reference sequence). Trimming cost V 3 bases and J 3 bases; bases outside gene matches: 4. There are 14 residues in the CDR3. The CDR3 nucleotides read TGTGCCAGCAGCTCGGACAGGGTGGACACTGAAGCTTTCTTT. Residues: CASSSDRVDTEAFF.

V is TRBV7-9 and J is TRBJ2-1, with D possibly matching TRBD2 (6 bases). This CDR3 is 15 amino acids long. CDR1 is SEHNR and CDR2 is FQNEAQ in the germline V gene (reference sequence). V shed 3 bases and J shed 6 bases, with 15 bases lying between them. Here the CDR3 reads CASSFIVGTVNEQFF. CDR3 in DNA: TGTGCCAGCAGCTTCATAGTCGGGACTGTCAATGAGCAGTTCTTC.

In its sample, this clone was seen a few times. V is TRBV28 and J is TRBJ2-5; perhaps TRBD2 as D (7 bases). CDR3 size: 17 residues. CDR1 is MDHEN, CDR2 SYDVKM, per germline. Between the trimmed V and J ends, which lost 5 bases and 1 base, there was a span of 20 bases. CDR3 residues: CASSGWGGTSFQETQYF. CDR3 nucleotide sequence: TGTGCCAGCAGTGGGTGGGGGGGCACCAGCTTCCAAGAGACCCAGTACTTC.

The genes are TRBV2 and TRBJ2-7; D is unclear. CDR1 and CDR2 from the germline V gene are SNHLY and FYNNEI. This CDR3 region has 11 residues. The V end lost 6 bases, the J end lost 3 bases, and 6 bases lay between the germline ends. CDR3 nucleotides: TGTGCCAGCAGCACGGTCTACGAGCAGTACTTC. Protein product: CASSTVYEQYF. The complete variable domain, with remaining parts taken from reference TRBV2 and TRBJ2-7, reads EPEVTQTPSHQVTQMGQEVILRCVPISNHLYFYWYRQILGQKVEFLVSFYNNEISEKSEIFDDQFSVERPDGSNFTLKIRSTKLEDSAMYFCASSTVYEQYFGPGTRLTVT.

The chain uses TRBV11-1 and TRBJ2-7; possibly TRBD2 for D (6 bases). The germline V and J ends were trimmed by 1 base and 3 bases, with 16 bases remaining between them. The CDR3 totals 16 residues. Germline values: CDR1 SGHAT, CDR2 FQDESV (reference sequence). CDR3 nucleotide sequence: TGTGCCAGCAGCTTAGAGGCTAGCGACCTCTACTACGAGCAGTACTTC. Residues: CASSLEASDLYYEQYF.

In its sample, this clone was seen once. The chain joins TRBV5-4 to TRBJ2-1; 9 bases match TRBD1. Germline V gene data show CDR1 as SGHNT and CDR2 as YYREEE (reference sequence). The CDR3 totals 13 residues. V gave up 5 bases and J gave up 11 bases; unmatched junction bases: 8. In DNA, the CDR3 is TGTGCCAGCAGACAAGGGGGACAGGGCAAGCAGTTCTTC. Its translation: CASRQGGQGKQFF. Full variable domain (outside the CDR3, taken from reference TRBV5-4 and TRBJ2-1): ETGVTQSPTHLIKTRGQQVTLRCSSQSGHNTVSWYQQALGQGPQFIFQYYREEENGRGNFPPRFSGLQFPNYSSELNVNALELDDSALYLCASRQGGQGKQFFGPGTRLTVL.

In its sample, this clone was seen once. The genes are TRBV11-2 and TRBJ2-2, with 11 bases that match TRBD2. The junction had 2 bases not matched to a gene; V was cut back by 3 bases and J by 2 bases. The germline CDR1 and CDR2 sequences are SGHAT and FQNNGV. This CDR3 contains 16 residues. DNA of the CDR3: TGTGCCAGCAGCTTGAGACTAGCGGGAAACACCGGGGAGCTGTTTTTT. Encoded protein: CASSLRLAGNTGELFF.

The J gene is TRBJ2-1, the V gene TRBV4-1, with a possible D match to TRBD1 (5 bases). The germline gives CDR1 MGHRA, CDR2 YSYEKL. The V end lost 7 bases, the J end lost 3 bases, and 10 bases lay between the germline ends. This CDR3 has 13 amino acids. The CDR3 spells CASTGFGYNEQFF. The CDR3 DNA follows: TGCGCCAGCACAGGGTTTGGCTACAATGAGCAGTTCTTC.

The CDR3 sequence is CASSARTSGTDTQYF. DNA for the CDR3: TGCGCCAGCAGCGCCCGGACTAGCGGCACAGATACGCAGTATTTT. The J gene is TRBJ2-3, the V gene TRBV5-1, with 9 nucleotides matching TRBD2. The germline V gene has CDR1 SGHRS and CDR2 YFSETQ. V was clipped by 4 bases and J by 1 base; unmatched bases: 4. This CDR3 contains 15 residues.

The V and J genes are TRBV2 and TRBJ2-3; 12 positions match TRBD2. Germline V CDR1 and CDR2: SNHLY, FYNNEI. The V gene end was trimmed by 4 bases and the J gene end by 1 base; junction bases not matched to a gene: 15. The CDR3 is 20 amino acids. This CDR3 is CASSGPPGLAGQPGTDTQYF. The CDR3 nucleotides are TGTGCCAGCAGTGGACCCCCGGGACTAGCGGGTCAGCCTGGCACAGATACGCAGTATTTT.

The CDR3 spells CASSQEAGVLQETQYF. For the CDR3, the DNA is TGCGCCAGCAGCCAAGAGGCGGGAGTGCTCCAAGAGACCCAGTACTTC. The chain links TRBV4-1 to TRBJ2-5, with 7 nucleotides matching TRBD2. CDR1 is MGHRA, CDR2 YSYEKL, per germline. CDR3 length: 16 amino acids. V was clipped by 0 bases and J by 1 base; unmatched bases: 5.

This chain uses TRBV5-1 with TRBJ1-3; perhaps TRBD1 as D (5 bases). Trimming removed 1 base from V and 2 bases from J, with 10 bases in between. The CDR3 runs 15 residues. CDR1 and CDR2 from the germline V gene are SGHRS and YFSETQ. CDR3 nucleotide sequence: TGCGCCAGCAGCTTGTCGTCAGGGCCTGGAAACACCATATATTTT. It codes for CASSLSSGPGNTIYF.

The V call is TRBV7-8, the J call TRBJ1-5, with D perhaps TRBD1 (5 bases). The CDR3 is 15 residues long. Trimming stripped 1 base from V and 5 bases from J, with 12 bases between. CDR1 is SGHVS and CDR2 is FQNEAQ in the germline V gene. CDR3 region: CASSLGGETDQPQHF. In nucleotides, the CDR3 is TGTGCCAGCAGCTTAGGGGGGGAAACGGATCAGCCCCAGCATTTT.

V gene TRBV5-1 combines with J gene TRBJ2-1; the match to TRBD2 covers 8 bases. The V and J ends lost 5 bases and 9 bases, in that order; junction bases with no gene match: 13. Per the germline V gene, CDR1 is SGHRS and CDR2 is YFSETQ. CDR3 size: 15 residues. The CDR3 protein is CASSPTGTSIIEQFF. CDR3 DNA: TGCGCCAGCAGTCCAACCGGGACTAGTATCATTGAGCAGTTCTTC.

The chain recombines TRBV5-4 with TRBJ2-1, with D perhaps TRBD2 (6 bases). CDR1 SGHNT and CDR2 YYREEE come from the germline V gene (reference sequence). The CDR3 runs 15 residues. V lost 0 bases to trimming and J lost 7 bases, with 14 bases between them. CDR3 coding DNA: TGTGCCAGCAGCTTGGTTCCTAGGGCGGGGAATGAGCAGTTCTTC. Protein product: CASSLVPRAGNEQFF.

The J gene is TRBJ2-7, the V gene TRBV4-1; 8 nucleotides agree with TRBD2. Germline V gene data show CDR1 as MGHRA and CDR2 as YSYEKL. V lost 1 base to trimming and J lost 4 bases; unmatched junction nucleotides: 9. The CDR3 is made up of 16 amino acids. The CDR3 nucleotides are TGCGCCAGCAGCCAAGTGGGAATAGCGGGAATATACGAGCAGTACTTC. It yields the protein CASSQVGIAGIYEQYF.

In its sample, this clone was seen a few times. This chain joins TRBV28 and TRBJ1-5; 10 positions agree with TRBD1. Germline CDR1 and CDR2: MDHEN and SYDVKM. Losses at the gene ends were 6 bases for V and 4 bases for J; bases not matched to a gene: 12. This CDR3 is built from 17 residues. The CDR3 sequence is CASSLSWTGGSNQPQHF. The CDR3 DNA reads TGTGCCAGCAGCCTATCCTGGACAGGGGGATCTAATCAGCCCCAGCATTTT.

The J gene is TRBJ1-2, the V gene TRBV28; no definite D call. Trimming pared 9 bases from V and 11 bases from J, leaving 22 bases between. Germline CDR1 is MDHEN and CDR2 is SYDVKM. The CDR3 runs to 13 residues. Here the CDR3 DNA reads TGTGCCAGTCAACGGACTTTAGCTACTGGGTACACCTTC. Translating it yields CASQRTLATGYTF.

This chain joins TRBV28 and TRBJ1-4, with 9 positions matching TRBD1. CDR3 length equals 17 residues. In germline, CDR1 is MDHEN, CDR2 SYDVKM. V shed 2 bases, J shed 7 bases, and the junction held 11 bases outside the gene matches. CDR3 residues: CASSLKAGGTGTEKLFF. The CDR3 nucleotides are TGTGCCAGCAGTTTAAAAGCGGGAGGGACAGGGACTGAAAAACTGTTTTTT. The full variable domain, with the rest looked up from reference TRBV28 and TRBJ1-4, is DVKVTQSSRYLVKRTGEKVFLECVQDMDHENMFWYRQDPGLGLRLIYFSYDVKMKEKGDIPEGYSVSREKKERFSLILESASTNQTSMYLCASSLKAGGTGTEKLFFGSGTQLSVL.

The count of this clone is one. This chain's CDR3 is CASSFLRDRSRDTQYF. The CDR3 nucleotides are TGTGCCAGCAGCTTCCTTCGGGACAGGAGCAGGGATACGCAGTATTTT. The chain links TRBV21-1 to TRBJ2-3; TRBD1 is the table's D call and was not checked against the DNA. TRBV21-1 is noted as a pseudogene. CDR3 length: 16 residues.

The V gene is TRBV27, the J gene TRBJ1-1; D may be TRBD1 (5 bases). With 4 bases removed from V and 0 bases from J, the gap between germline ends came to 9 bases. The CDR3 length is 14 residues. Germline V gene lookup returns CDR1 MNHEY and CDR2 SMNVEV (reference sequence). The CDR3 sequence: CASSSRVVNTEAFF. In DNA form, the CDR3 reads TGTGCCAGCAGTTCCAGGGTCGTGAACACTGAAGCTTTCTTT.

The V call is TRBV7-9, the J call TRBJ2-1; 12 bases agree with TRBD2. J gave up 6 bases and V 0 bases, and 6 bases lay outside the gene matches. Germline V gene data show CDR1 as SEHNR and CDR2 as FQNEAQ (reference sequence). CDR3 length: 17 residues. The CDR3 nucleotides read TGTGCCAGCAGCTTAGCGTCCAGACTAGCGGGAGTCAATGAGCAGTTCTTC. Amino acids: CASSLASRLAGVNEQFF.

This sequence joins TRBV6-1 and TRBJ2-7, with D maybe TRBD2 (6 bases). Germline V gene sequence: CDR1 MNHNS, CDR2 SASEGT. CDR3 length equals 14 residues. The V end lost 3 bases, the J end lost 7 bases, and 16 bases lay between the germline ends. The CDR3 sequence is CASSDPNFLAEQYF. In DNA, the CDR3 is TGTGCCAGCAGTGACCCGAATTTTCTAGCGGAGCAGTACTTC.

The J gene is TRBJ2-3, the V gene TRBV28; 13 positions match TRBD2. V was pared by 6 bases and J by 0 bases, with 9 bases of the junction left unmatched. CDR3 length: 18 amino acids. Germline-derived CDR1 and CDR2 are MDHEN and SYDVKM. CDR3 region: CASSPWTSGRTSTDTQYF. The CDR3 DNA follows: TGTGCCAGCAGCCCATGGACTAGCGGGAGAACTAGCACAGATACGCAGTATTTT.

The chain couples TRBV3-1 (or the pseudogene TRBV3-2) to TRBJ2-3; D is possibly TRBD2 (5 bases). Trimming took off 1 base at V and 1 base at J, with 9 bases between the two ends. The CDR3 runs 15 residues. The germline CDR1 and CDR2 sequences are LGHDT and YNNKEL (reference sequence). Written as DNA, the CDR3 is TGTGCCAGCAGCCAAGGGCGGGCTGGCACAGATACGCAGTATTTT. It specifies CASSQGRAGTDTQYF.

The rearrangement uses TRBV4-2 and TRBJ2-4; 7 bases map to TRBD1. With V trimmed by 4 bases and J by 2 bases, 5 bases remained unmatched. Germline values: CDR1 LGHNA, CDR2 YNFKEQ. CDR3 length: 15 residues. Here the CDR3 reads CASSRETGTKNIQYF. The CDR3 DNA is TGTGCCAGCAGCCGAGAGACAGGGACCAAAAACATTCAGTACTTC.

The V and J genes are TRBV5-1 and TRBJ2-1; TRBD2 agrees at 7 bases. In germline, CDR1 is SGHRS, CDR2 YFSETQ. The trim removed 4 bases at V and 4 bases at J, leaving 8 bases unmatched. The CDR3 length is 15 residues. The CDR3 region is CASSPLKGGYNEQFF. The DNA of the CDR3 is TGCGCCAGCAGCCCTCTAAAGGGAGGGTACAATGAGCAGTTCTTC.

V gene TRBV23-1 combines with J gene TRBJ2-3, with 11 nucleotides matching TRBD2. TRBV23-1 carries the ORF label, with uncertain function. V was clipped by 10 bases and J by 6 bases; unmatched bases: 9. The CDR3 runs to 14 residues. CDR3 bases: TGCGCCATGCCACTAGCGGGAGCAATTGATACGCAGTATTTT. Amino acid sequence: CAMPLAGAIDTQYF.

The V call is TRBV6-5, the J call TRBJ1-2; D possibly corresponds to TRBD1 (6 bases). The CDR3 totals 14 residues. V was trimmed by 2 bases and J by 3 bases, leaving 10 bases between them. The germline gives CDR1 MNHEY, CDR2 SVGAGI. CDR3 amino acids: CASSYGQNYYGYTF. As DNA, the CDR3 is TGTGCCAGCAGTTACGGACAGAATTACTATGGCTACACCTTC.

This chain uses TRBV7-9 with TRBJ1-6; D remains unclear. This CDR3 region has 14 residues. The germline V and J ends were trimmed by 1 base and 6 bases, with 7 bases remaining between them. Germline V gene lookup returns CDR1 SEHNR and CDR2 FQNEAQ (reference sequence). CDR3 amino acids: CASSLDRSNSPLHF. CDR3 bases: TGTGCCAGCAGCTTAGACCGGTCTAATTCACCCCTCCACTTT.